The 28 T cell receptor beta chains below come from one sample, sequenced in a study of T cell responses to AZD1222 COVID-19 vaccine. Here immunoSEQ multiplex PCR was the method, and the copy in TCRdb shows in-frame clones only, minus some. Altogether 60,000 to 85,000 clones are present, approximately 80% being singletons, with the ten largest covering 27%. Sequenced here: peripheral blood, sampled 28 days after the second dose of the MenACWY control vaccine. Receptor source: an adult who received the MenACWY meningococcal vaccine as a control.

The chain couples TRBV21-1 to TRBJ2-3; TRBD1, the table's D call, was not compared with the DNA. TRBV21-1 is a pseudogene. There are 15 residues in the CDR3. CDR3 region: CASSRTDRYGDTQYF. CDR3 nucleotides: TGTGCCAGCTCCCGGACAGACCGTTACGGAGATACGCAGTATTTT.

The V and J genes are TRBV7-8 and TRBJ1-1; a weak D match, TRBD1 (5 bases). Per germline, CDR1 SGHVS and CDR2 FQNEAQ. The CDR3 contains 13 residues. V lost 0 bases, J lost 5 bases, and 7 bases lay in between. The CDR3 DNA reads as TGTGCCAGCAGCTTAGCACGGGGGACTGAAGCTTTCTTT. The encoded protein is CASSLARGTEAFF. The full variable domain, in which reference TRBV7-8 and TRBJ1-1 provide the parts outside the CDR3, is GAGVSQSPRYKVAKRGQDVALRCDPISGHVSLFWYQQALGQGPEFLTYFQNEAQLDKSGLPSDRFFAERPEGSVSTLKIQRTQQEDSAVYLCASSLARGTEAFFGQGTRLTVV.

The rearrangement links TRBV6-5 to TRBJ2-5, with D tentatively TRBD2 (6 bases). CDR1 MNHEY and CDR2 SVGAGI come from the germline V gene. Trimming left V 6 bases short and J 4 bases short, with 12 bases between. The CDR3 contains 13 residues. Written as DNA, the CDR3 is TGTGCCAGCAGAACGGAGGGCCGAGAGACCCAGTACTTC. It codes for CASRTEGRETQYF.

The V call is TRBV3-1 (or the pseudogene TRBV3-2), the J call TRBJ2-5; no definite D call. The CDR3 sequence is 13 residues long. Germline CDR1 LGHDT, CDR2 YNNKEL (reference sequence). Between the trimmed V and J ends, which lost 9 bases and 2 bases, there was a span of 13 bases. CDR3 sequence reads: CARDLPPQETQYF. The CDR3 bases are TGTGCCAGGGACCTCCCCCCTCAAGAGACCCAGTACTTC.

With respect to this clone: Within the sample, other DNA sequences also encode this same CDR3. This chain connects TRBV28 to TRBJ2-7, with D perhaps TRBD2 (5 bases). This CDR3 has 13 amino acids. Trimming took off 5 bases at V and 3 bases at J, with 11 bases between the two ends. Germline CDR1 reads MDHEN; CDR2 reads SYDVKM. CDR3 sequence reads: CASSLLGDYEQYF. CDR3 DNA sequence: TGTGCCAGCAGTCTCCTCGGGGACTACGAGCAGTACTTC.

Only one count was recorded for this clone. The rearrangement links TRBV5-6 to TRBJ1-1; TRBD1 matches 9 bases. Trimming took 3 bases from V and 10 from J; bases not matched to a gene: 13. There are 15 residues in the CDR3. The germline gives CDR1 SGHDT, CDR2 YYEEEE. The CDR3 nucleotides are TGTGCCAGCAGCTCCGAATCGGGACAGGGTCAGGGAGCTTTCTTT. It yields the protein CASSSESGQGQGAFF.

Concerning this clone: The same CDR3 is also encoded by other DNA sequences in this sample. The CDR3, as DNA: TGTGCCAGCAGCTTGACAGGGCCAACTAATGAAAAACTGTTTTTT. Its protein is CASSLTGPTNEKLFF. This rearrangement joins TRBV7-2 to TRBJ1-4; 7 bases line up with TRBD1. The CDR3 length is 15 residues. CDR1 is SGHTA and CDR2 is FQGNSA in the germline V gene. With V trimmed by 3 bases and J by 0 bases, 1 base remained unmatched.

The chain carries TRBV18 and TRBJ1-1; D is uncertain. Trimming removed 3 bases from V and 1 base from J, with 12 bases in between. This CDR3 spans 15 amino acids. CDR1 and CDR2 from the germline V gene are KGHSH and LQKENI. Here the CDR3 DNA reads TGTGCCAGCTCACCCCAGTCAGAATGGAACACTGAAGCTTTCTTT. Its protein product is CASSPQSEWNTEAFF.

This chain uses TRBV2 with TRBJ2-5; D is perhaps TRBD2 (5 bases). CDR1 and CDR2 (germline): SNHLY, FYNNEI. The V and J ends lost 6 bases and 5 bases respectively, with 13 bases between them. The CDR3 extends over 13 amino acids. The CDR3: CASRLAMVETQYF. CDR3 in DNA: TGTGCCAGCAGGCTAGCCATGGTGGAGACCCAGTACTTC.

This clone was seen a single time. The J gene is TRBJ2-7, the V gene TRBV2; TRBD1 matches 7 bases. V shed 10 bases and J 3 bases; nucleotides not matched to a gene: 3. Germline values: CDR1 SNHLY, CDR2 FYNNEI. The CDR3 has 11 amino acids. CDR3: CAIRQGYEQYF. The DNA for the CDR3 is TGTGCCATCCGACAGGGCTACGAGCAGTACTTC.

The J gene is TRBJ2-3, the V gene TRBV9; 7 bases are shared with TRBD2. The germline CDR1 and CDR2 sequences are SGDLS and YYNGEE. With V trimmed by 2 bases and J by 5 bases, 8 bases remained unmatched. This CDR3 has 15 residues. CDR3 nucleotide sequence: TGTGCCAGCAGCGTCCTAGCGGAGCAGGGAGATACGCAGTATTTT. It yields the protein CASSVLAEQGDTQYF.

The chain recombines TRBV6-5 with TRBJ2-1, with 8 bases aligning to TRBD2. V lost 6 bases, J lost 6 bases, and 10 bases stayed unmatched. This CDR3 contains 15 residues. In germline, CDR1 is MNHEY, CDR2 SVGAGI. DNA for the CDR3: TGTGCCAGCAGATCCGGGACTAGTGGTTTCAATGAGCAGTTCTTC. Its protein is CASRSGTSGFNEQFF.

The rearrangement links TRBV29-1 to TRBJ2-7, with D tentatively TRBD2 (6 bases). CDR1 is SQVTM and CDR2 is ANQGSEA in the germline V gene. The CDR3 consists of 13 residues. Trimming shortened V by 5 bases and J by 1 base, and 12 bases separated the two germline ends. Here the CDR3 reads CSVMAGTSYEQYF. Written as DNA, the CDR3 is TGCAGCGTTATGGCAGGGACTTCCTACGAGCAGTACTTC.

In its sample, this clone was seen once. The V and J genes are TRBV5-6 and TRBJ2-1; the match to TRBD1 covers 11 bases. The CDR3 sequence is 16 residues long. J was trimmed by 8 bases and V by 1 base; bases with no gene match: 8. Germline V gene lookup returns CDR1 SGHDT and CDR2 YYEEEE. CDR3 bases: TGTGCCAGCAGCTTGTTTGGGACAGGGGGTGTGTATGAGCAGTTCTTC. As protein: CASSLFGTGGVYEQFF.

The chain links TRBV29-1 to TRBJ2-7; TRBD2 matches at 13 bases. J lost 3 bases, V lost 4 bases, and 15 bases had no gene match. CDR3 length equals 18 residues. Per the germline V gene, CDR1 is SQVTM and CDR2 is ANQGSEA. CDR3 bases: TGCAGCGTTGCAGGTAGCCGGACTAGCGGGAGAAGGCTCTACGAGCAGTACTTC. It translates to CSVAGSRTSGRRLYEQYF.

The rearrangement joins TRBV2 to TRBJ1-1; tentatively, D is TRBD1 (5 bases). V was pared by 6 bases and J by 6 bases, with 14 bases between. This CDR3 region has 13 residues. Germline CDR1 and CDR2: SNHLY and FYNNEI. Here the CDR3 reads CASRGTTRPEAFF. The CDR3 DNA is TGTGCCAGCAGAGGGACGACGCGGCCTGAAGCTTTCTTT.

The chain has TRBV5-1 and TRBJ1-1; the D gene is possibly TRBD1 (5 bases). V lost 2 bases and J lost 4, with 12 bases in between. Germline loops: CDR1 SGHRS, CDR2 YFSETQ. The CDR3 length is 14 residues. DNA of the CDR3: TGCGCCAGCAGCTTCAGGGACTTGACCACTGAAGCTTTCTTT. Protein sequence: CASSFRDLTTEAFF.

This CDR3 is CAWSVGAGLNTIYF. The CDR3 bases are TGTGCCTGGAGTGTAGGGGCAGGGTTAAACACCATATATTTT. The V and J genes are TRBV30 and TRBJ1-3; D is perhaps TRBD1 (5 bases). Trimming cost V 0 bases and J 6 bases, with 12 bases left between them. The germline CDR1 and CDR2 sequences are GTSNPN and SVGIG (reference sequence). The CDR3 extends over 14 amino acids.

For the CDR3, the DNA is TGTGCCAGCAGCCTCGGACTAGCGGGAGGCACCGGGGAGCTGTTTTTT. Amino acids: CASSLGLAGGTGELFF. V and J are TRBV7-9 and TRBJ2-2, with 14 bases matching TRBD2. Trimming removed 5 bases from V and 4 bases from J; junction bases left unmatched: 3. Germline V gene sequence: CDR1 SEHNR, CDR2 FQNEAQ (reference sequence). This CDR3 has 16 residues.

This rearrangement joins TRBV19 to TRBJ1-2, with TRBD1 as a possible D gene (5 bases). CDR1 is LNHDA, CDR2 SQIVND, per germline (reference sequence). The V gene lost 1 base and the J gene lost 4 bases, with 13 bases spanning the gap. This CDR3 contains 15 residues. The CDR3 DNA sequence: TGTGCCAGTAGTATAGCACAGGCAGTGGTCTATGGCTACACCTTC. The encoded protein is CASSIAQAVVYGYTF.

This clone turned up a few times. The gene calls are TRBV5-1 and TRBJ2-3; 12 bases align to TRBD2. CDR3 length: 15 residues. Germline CDR1 SGHRS, CDR2 YFSETQ. V lost 3 bases and J lost 2; bases outside the gene matches: 1. Here the CDR3 reads CASSWTSGATDTQYF. CDR3 nucleotides: TGCGCCAGCAGCTGGACTAGCGGGGCCACAGATACGCAGTATTTT.

The chain has TRBV24-1 and TRBJ1-2; D is unclear. The V gene lost 6 bases and the J gene lost 3 bases, with 13 bases spanning the gap. The germline V gene has CDR1 KGHDR and CDR2 SFDVKD. This CDR3 is 14 amino acids long. The CDR3 nucleotides are TGTGCCACCAGTCCCCCAGCGCAGGACTATGGCTACACCTTC. Residues: CATSPPAQDYGYTF.

This chain uses TRBV19 with TRBJ2-1; the D call may be TRBD1 or TRBD2 (6 bases each). Trimming took off 1 base at V and 9 bases at J, with 13 bases between the two ends. The CDR3 is made up of 14 amino acids. CDR1 LNHDA and CDR2 SQIVND come from the germline V gene (reference sequence). The CDR3 protein is CASSIGGAHAEQFF. The DNA for the CDR3 is TGTGCCAGTAGTATAGGGGGGGCCCACGCTGAGCAGTTCTTC.

The rearrangement links TRBV9 to TRBJ2-2; tentative D call: TRBD2 (6 bases). The CDR3 spans 16 residues. Germline assignment: CDR1 SGDLS and CDR2 YYNGEE. V was clipped by 3 bases and J by 4 bases, with 16 bases between them. The DNA for the CDR3 is TGTGCCAGCAGCGAAACTACCTTCGGGGGCACCGGGGAGCTGTTTTTT. Its translation: CASSETTFGGTGELFF.

This chain connects TRBV2 to TRBJ2-5; TRBD1 or TRBD2 may be the D gene (5 bases each). Trimming removed 11 bases at V and 4 bases at J, with 17 bases between. The germline V gene encodes CDR1 SNHLY and CDR2 FYNNEI. The CDR3 contains 13 residues. Here the CDR3 reads CAVTGVRAETQYF. The CDR3 region has the DNA TGTGCCGTTACAGGCGTGCGGGCAGAGACCCAGTACTTC.

This sequence joins TRBV2 and TRBJ2-7; 7 bases line up with TRBD2. The CDR3 totals 14 residues. CDR1 and CDR2 from the germline V gene are SNHLY and FYNNEI. J gave up 4 bases and V 6 bases, and 9 bases lay outside the gene matches. CDR3 coding DNA: TGTGCCAGCAGCTCCGGGGGGACGGAATACGAGCAGTACTTC. The encoded protein is CASSSGGTEYEQYF.

The chain employs TRBV6-6 and TRBJ2-1, with D maybe TRBD2 (6 bases). With 5 bases removed from V and 5 bases from J, the gap between germline ends came to 22 bases. Germline V gene lookup returns CDR1 MNHNY and CDR2 SVGAGI (reference sequence). CDR3 length equals 17 residues. For the CDR3, the DNA is TGTGCCAGCAGTCCGTGGAACCTTAGCGGAAGGGACAATGAGCAGTTCTTC. It encodes CASSPWNLSGRDNEQFF.

The genes are TRBV5-1 and TRBJ2-1, with D perhaps matching TRBD2 (6 bases). Germline assignment: CDR1 SGHRS and CDR2 YFSETQ. The V end lost 0 bases, the J end lost 9 bases, and 10 bases lay between the germline ends. The CDR3 totals 13 residues. The CDR3 reads CASSLVAEGEQFF. The CDR3 DNA reads as TGCGCCAGCAGCTTGGTTGCGGAGGGTGAGCAGTTCTTC. The full variable domain, in which reference TRBV5-1 and TRBJ2-1 provide the parts outside the CDR3, is KAGVTQTPRYLIKTRGQQVTLSCSPISGHRSVSWYQQTPGQGLQFLFEYFSETQRNKGNFPGRFSGRQFSNSRSEMNVSTLELGDSALYLCASSLVAEGEQFFGPGTRLTVL.